These 13 T cell receptor beta chains share one sample of origin, sequenced in a study of human T cells and chemical hapten exposure. Time point denoted: patch test 1, 2 weeks after DPC sensitization. As for treatment: therapeutic diphenylcyclopropenone sensitization with weekly scalp DPC. TCRdb recomputed calls from the RACE reads with MiXCR, one row per CDR3 protein. Of around 120,000 distinct CDR3 sequences listed, roughly 13% are singletons. Material: whole blood, obtained in connection with sensitization to the hapten diphenylcyclopropenone (DPC). These TCRs come from a man aged 18 to 29 with alopecia areata. Some clones in this sample may be carry-over from other donors' samples.

This clonotype was counted only a few times. The chain carries TRBV29-1 and TRBJ1-1; the D gene is possibly TRBD1 (5 bases). CDR3 length equals 11 residues. Germline assignment: CDR1 SQVTM and CDR2 ANQGSEA. V dropped 3 bases and J dropped 12 bases, with 14 bases sitting between them. Written as DNA, the CDR3 is TGCAGCGTTGAGTGGAGGGGAGCTACTTTCTTT. Its protein product is CSVEWRGATFF.

This clonotype has just a few counts. The V gene is TRBV20-1, the J gene TRBJ2-5; D remains unclear. The germline V and J ends were trimmed by 0 bases and 2 bases, with 4 bases remaining between them. The CDR3 extends over 12 amino acids. CDR1 is DFQATT and CDR2 is SNEGSKA in the germline V gene (reference sequence). The CDR3 sequence is CSAREAQETQYF. In nucleotides, the CDR3 is TGCAGTGCTAGAGAAGCACAAGAGACCCAGTACTTC.

CDR3 coding DNA: TGTGCCAGCAGAACCCGGACCTACAATGAGCAGTTCTTC. This translates into CASRTRTYNEQFF. The chain carries TRBV6-2 or TRBV6-3 and TRBJ2-1; D is ambiguous. The CDR3 totals 13 residues. CDR1 is MNHEY and CDR2 is SVGEGT in the germline V gene. Trimming pared 6 bases from V and 2 bases from J, leaving 8 bases between.

The CDR3 spells CASSLGTASRSYNEQFF. CDR3 nucleotide sequence: TGCGCCAGCAGCTTGGGGACAGCCTCCCGCTCCTACAATGAGCAGTTCTTC. V usage is TRBV5-1 and J usage is TRBJ2-1; possibly TRBD1 for D (6 bases). Trimming shortened V by 0 bases and J by 0 bases, and 13 bases separated the two germline ends. This CDR3 has 17 amino acids. The germline V gene has CDR1 SGHRS and CDR2 YFSETQ.

This chain joins TRBV19 and TRBJ1-5; possibly TRBD1 for D (6 bases). V lost 8 bases to trimming and J lost 1 base, with 21 bases between them. The CDR3 has 17 residues. Germline CDR1 is LNHDA and CDR2 is SQIVND (reference sequence). In nucleotides, the CDR3 is TGTGCCAGTCGACCCGCTAGGGGGTCGGGGAGCAATCAGCCCCAGCATTTT. Translating it yields CASRPARGSGSNQPQHF. The full variable domain, rest sourced from reference TRBV19 and TRBJ1-5, is DGGITQSPKYLFRKEGQNVTLSCEQNLNHDAMYWYRQDPGQGLRLIYYSQIVNDFQKGDIAEGYSVSREKKESFPLTVTSAQKNPTAFYLCASRPARGSGSNQPQHFGDGTRLSIL.

V and J are TRBV7-9 and TRBJ2-3; TRBD2 aligns across 7 bases. Germline CDR1 and CDR2: SEHNR and FQNEAQ (reference sequence). V lost 4 bases and J lost 4; bases outside the gene matches: 8. This CDR3 region has 15 residues. CDR3 DNA: TGTGCCAGCAGCTCCCCTGGAGCGGGGCCAGATACGCAGTATTTT. Its protein is CASSSPGAGPDTQYF.

This clonotype was seen a few times. The chain recombines TRBV7-6 with TRBJ1-2; D is possibly TRBD1 (6 bases). The V and J ends lost 5 bases and 2 bases respectively, with 15 bases between them. The CDR3 sequence is 15 residues long. Germline CDR1 SGHVS, CDR2 FNYEAQ. The CDR3: CASSPWTASNYGYTF. In DNA, the CDR3 is TGTGCCAGCAGCCCCTGGACAGCCTCAAACTATGGCTACACCTTC.

This clonotype showed up many times. The chain combines TRBV5-4 with TRBJ1-2; D is uncertain. The CDR3 contains 16 residues. The V and J ends lost 3 bases and 3 bases respectively, with 18 bases between them. Looked up from germline, CDR1 is SGHNT and CDR2 is YYREEE (reference sequence). Here the CDR3 DNA reads TGTGCCAGCAGCTCCTCGGGCAGGTCTTGGGACTATGGCTACACCTTC. Protein product: CASSSSGRSWDYGYTF. Complete variable domain (other parts from reference TRBV5-4 and TRBJ1-2): ETGVTQSPTHLIKTRGQQVTLRCSSQSGHNTVSWYQQALGQGPQFIFQYYREEENGRGNFPPRFSGLQFPNYSSELNVNALELDDSALYLCASSSSGRSWDYGYTFGSGTRLTVV.

This CDR3 is CASSYGTANSPLHF. The CDR3 DNA sequence: TGTGCCAGCAGTTACGGGACTGCCAATTCACCCCTCCACTTT. The V and J genes are TRBV6-5 and TRBJ1-6, with D perhaps matching TRBD1 (5 bases). Looked up from germline, CDR1 is MNHEY and CDR2 is SVGAGI. This CDR3 spans 14 amino acids. V was cut by 2 bases and J by 7 bases, with 9 bases left in between.

CDR3 region: CASSQEGGRNYGYTF. For the CDR3, the DNA is TGTGCCAGCAGCCAAGAAGGGGGCCGTAACTATGGCTACACCTTC. The chain is built from TRBV14 and TRBJ1-2; 7 bases are a match to TRBD1. V lost 0 bases to trimming and J lost 1 base; unmatched junction nucleotides: 2. Germline CDR1 reads SGHDN; CDR2 reads FVKESK. The CDR3 is 15 amino acids. The full variable domain, in which reference TRBV14 and TRBJ1-2 provide the parts outside the CDR3, is EAGVTQFPSHSVIEKGQTVTLRCDPISGHDNLYWYRRVMGKEIKFLLHFVKESKQDESGMPNNRFLAERTGGTYSTLKVQPAELEDSGVYFCASSQEGGRNYGYTFGSGTRLTVV.

The genes are TRBV6-5 and TRBJ2-1; 8 bases match TRBD1. V lost 1 base and J lost 2; bases outside the gene matches: 4. The germline V gene encodes CDR1 MNHEY and CDR2 SVGAGI. The CDR3 has 16 residues. The CDR3 region is CASSYFRTGPYNEQFF. The CDR3 DNA reads TGTGCCAGCAGTTACTTTCGGACAGGGCCCTACAATGAGCAGTTCTTC.

The rearrangement joins TRBV6-5 to TRBJ1-2; D not resolved. Germline V CDR1 and CDR2: MNHEY, SVGAGI. This CDR3 has 15 residues. With 9 bases removed from V and 4 bases from J, the gap between germline ends came to 21 bases. CDR3 residues: CASCGRTATRYGYTF. CDR3 bases: TGTGCCAGTTGTGGGAGGACGGCGACTCGCTATGGCTACACCTTC.

The chain has TRBV5-8 and TRBJ1-6; 9 positions agree with TRBD1. The CDR3 consists of 15 residues. CDR1 is SGHTS, CDR2 YDEGEE, per germline. With 5 bases clipped from V and 10 bases from J, the junction kept 10 bases outside the gene matches. CDR3 bases: TGTGCCAGCAGTTATGACAGGGGGTGGTACTCACCCCTCCACTTT. As protein: CASSYDRGWYSPLHF.